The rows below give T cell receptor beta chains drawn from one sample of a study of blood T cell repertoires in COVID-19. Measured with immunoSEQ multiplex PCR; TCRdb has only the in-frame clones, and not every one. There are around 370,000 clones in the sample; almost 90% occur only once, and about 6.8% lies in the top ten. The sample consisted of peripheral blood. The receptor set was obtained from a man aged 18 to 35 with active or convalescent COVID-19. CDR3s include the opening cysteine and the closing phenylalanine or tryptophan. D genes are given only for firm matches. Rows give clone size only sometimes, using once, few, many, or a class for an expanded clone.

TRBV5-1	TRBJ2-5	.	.	TGCGCCAGCAGCTCGGGACTGGCCAAAGAGACCCAGTACTTC	CASSSGLAKETQYF
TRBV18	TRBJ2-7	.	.	TGTGCCAGCTCACCTGGGACACAGGGCGAGCAGTACTTC	CASSPGTQGEQYF
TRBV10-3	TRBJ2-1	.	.	TGTGCCATCAGTGAGTCGGGGGGGGGCCAGTTCTTC	CAISESGGGQFF
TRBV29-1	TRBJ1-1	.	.	TGCAGCGCCCTACAGGGCCCCAATGAAGCTTTCTTT	CSALQGPNEAFF
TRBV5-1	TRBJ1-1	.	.	TGCGCCAGCAGCTGGGACAACGGTGAAGCTTTCTTT	CASSWDNGEAFF
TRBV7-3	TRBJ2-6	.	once	TGTGCCAGCAGCTTTTTGTCGCAGGGTGGGTCCGGGGCCAACGTCCTGACTTTC	CASSFLSQGGSGANVLTF
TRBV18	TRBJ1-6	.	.	TGTGCCAGCTCACCAGTCAGAAGCTCCTATAATTCACCCCTCCACTTT	CASSPVRSSYNSPLHF
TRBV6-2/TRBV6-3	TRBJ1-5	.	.	TGTGCCAGCAGCTTCAGGGGAGCTCAGCCCCAGCATTTT	CASSFRGAQPQHF
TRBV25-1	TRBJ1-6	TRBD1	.	TGTGCCAGCTCACGGACAGGGCAGAATTCACCCCTCCACTTT	CASSRTGQNSPLHF
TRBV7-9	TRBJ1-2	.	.	TGTGCCAGCAGCCCGCGCGTCGGGAGCTATGGCTACACCTTC	CASSPRVGSYGYTF
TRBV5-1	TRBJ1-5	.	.	TGCGCCAGCAGCTTGGCCTTCGGTTATCAGCCCCAGCATTTT	CASSLAFGYQPQHF
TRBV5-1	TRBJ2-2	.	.	TGCGCCAGCAGCCCGGAGGGGCGGGCCGGGGAGCTGTTTTTT	CASSPEGRAGELFF
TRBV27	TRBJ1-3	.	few	TGTGCCAGCAGTGAGGGTAGTAGAGCAGGAAACACCATATATTTT	CASSEGSRAGNTIYF
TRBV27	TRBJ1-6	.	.	TGTGCCAGCAGTTTTTGGGGGGTTAATTCACCCCTCCACTTT	CASSFWGVNSPLHF
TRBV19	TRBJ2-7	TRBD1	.	TGTGCCAGTAGTCTATCCCCGGGACAGTCCTACCCTCACGAGCAGTACTTC	CASSLSPGQSYPHEQYF
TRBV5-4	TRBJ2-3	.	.	TGTGCCAGCAGCTTGGCTGGCTTAACAGATACGCAGTATTTT	CASSLAGLTDTQYF
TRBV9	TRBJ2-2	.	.	TGTGCCAGCAGCGCGGCGGGAAGAAACACCGGGGAGCTGTTTTTT	CASSAAGRNTGELFF
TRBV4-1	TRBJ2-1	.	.	TGCGCCAGCAGCCAAGACCGCCCGGAGTACAATGAGCAGTTCTTC	CASSQDRPEYNEQFF
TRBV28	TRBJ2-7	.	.	TGTGCCAGCAGTCGACCACAGGGAGCCTCCTACGAGCAGTACTTC	CASSRPQGASYEQYF
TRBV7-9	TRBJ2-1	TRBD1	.	TGTGCCAGCAGCCCCCCAACAGGGGCCGGGGTTGCTGAGCAGTTCTTC	CASSPPTGAGVAEQFF
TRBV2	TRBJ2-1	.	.	TGTGCCAGCAGTGAACGGGTTACCTACAATGAGCAGTTCTTC	CASSERVTYNEQFF
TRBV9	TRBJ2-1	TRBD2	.	TGTGCCAGCAGCGTAGATGCGGGGGGAATGAACAATGAGCAGTTCTTC	CASSVDAGGMNNEQFF
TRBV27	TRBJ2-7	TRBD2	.	TGTGCCAGCGGACTAGCGCTCTACGAGCAGTACTTC	CASGLALYEQYF
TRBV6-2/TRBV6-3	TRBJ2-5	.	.	TGTGCCAGCAGTTGGAGACAAGAGACCCAGTACTTC	CASSWRQETQYF
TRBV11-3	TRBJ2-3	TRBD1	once	TGTGCCAGCAGCTTTCGGGACAGCAGACGGGTCACAGATACGCAGTATTTT	CASSFRDSRRVTDTQYF
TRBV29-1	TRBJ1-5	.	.	TGCAGCGCAATAGCGGGGGCAGGTCAGCCCCAGCATTTT	CSAIAGAGQPQHF
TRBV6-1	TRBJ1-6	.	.	TGTGCCAGCAGTGAAGGGGGCGCCTCCTATAATTCACCCCTCCACTTT	CASSEGGASYNSPLHF
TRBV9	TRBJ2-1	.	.	TGTGCCAGCAGCCCCCGGCTCGTGGGGAGCCACAATGAGCAGTTCTTC	CASSPRLVGSHNEQFF
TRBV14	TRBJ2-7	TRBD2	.	TGTGCCAGCAGCCAAGTCATTCCGGGACTAGCGGGGGGCAGAAGCTCCTACGAGCAGTACTTC	CASSQVIPGLAGGRSSYEQYF
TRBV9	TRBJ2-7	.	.	TGTGCCAGCAGCCCCCCCAGGTTTCCCTACGAGCAGTACTTC	CASSPPRFPYEQYF
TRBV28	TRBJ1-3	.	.	TGTGCCAGCAGTTCGGGGGATAACTCTGGAAACACCATATATTTT	CASSSGDNSGNTIYF
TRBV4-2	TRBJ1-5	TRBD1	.	TGTGCCAGCAGCCCCGTCCCGGGACAGTATAGCAATCAGCCCCAGCATTTT	CASSPVPGQYSNQPQHF